This T cell receptor beta chain comes out of a study of a mutant IDH1 vaccine in newly diagnosed glioma. Whole-study context: Mean patient age was about 40 years; approximately 62% were male and approximately 40% female. Overall study results and limits: Among all patients, vaccine-induced immune responses occurred in roughly 95%. Pseudoprogression appeared independent of alterations in top peripheral clonotypes.

Sequencing was performed with immunoSEQ multiplex PCR; in TCRdb, only in-frame clones are kept and a portion is missing. The sample has 25,000 to 40,000 clones, approximately 77% seen once; the top ten hold roughly 14%. CDR3 length: 16 amino acids. The germline gives CDR1 SGHKS, CDR2 YYEKEE (reference sequence). V was pared by 2 bases and J by 3 bases, with 18 bases between. The time point denotes: week 35, safety follow-up. Vaccine doses each comprised 300 ug of mutant IDH1 20-mer peptide, with topical imiquimod. Eight vaccinations reached patients in weeks 1, 3, 5, 7, 11, 15, 19 and 23. This clone was picked up a small number of times. Its antigen is undetermined.

The chain has TRBV5-5 and TRBJ2-7; D remains ambiguous. The origin of this receptor is a man aged 25 to 45 with glioma. This material consisted of PBMCs, taken from a glioma patient whose treatment included an IDH1 peptide vaccine. In DNA form, the CDR3 reads TGTGCCAGCAGCTTAGTTTGGGGTGGGCAGGTCTACGAGCAGTACTTC. Translated, it gives CASSLVWGGQVYEQYF.